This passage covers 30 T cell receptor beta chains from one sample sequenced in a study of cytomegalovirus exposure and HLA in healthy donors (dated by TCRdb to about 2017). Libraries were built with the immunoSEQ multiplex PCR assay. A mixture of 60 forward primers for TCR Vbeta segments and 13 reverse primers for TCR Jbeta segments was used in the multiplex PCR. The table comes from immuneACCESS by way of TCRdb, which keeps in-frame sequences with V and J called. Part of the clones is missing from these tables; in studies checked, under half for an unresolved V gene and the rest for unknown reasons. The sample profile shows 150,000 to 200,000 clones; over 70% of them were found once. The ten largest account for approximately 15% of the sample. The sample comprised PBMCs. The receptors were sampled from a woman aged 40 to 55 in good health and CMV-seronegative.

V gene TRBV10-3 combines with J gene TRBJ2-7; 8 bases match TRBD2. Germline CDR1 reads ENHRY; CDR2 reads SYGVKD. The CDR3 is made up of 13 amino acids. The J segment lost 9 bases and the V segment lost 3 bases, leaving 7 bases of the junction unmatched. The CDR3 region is CAISDSRGGGQYF. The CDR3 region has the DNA TGTGCCATCAGTGATTCTCGGGGGGGCGGGCAGTACTTC.

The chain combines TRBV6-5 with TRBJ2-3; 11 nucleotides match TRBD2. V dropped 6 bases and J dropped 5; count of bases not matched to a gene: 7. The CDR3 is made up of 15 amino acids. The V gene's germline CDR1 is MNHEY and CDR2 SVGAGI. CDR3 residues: CASRKLAGAGDTQYF. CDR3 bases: TGTGCCAGCAGGAAACTAGCGGGAGCTGGAGATACGCAGTATTTT.

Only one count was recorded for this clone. DNA of the CDR3: TGTGCCAGCAGTGGACAGGGAGGAAAACTGTTTTTT. It translates to CASSGQGGKLFF. This chain joins TRBV6-1 and TRBJ1-4, with TRBD1 matching over 7 bases. Germline trimming cut 4 bases from V and 10 bases from J; bases unmatched to any gene: 3. Looked up from germline, CDR1 is MNHNS and CDR2 is SASEGT. This CDR3 has 12 residues.

The CDR3 sequence: CASRKGTGRSPLHF. The CDR3 region has the DNA TGTGCCAGCAGAAAAGGGACAGGACGTTCACCCCTCCACTTT. This sequence joins TRBV6-5 and TRBJ1-6; 8 bases align to TRBD1. This CDR3 comprises 14 residues. After removal of 6 bases from V and 9 bases from J, the junction contained 7 bases not matched to a gene. The germline V gene encodes CDR1 MNHEY and CDR2 SVGAGI.

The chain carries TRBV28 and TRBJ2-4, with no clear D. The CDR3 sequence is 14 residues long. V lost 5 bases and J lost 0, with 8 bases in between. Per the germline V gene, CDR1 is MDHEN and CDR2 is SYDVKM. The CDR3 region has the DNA TGTGCCAGCAGTCCCCGGGTAGCCAAAAACATTCAGTACTTC. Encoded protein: CASSPRVAKNIQYF.

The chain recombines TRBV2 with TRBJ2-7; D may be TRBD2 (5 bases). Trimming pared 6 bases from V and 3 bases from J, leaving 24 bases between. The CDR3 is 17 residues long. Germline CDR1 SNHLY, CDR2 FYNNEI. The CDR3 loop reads CASSAKRASGFDYEQYF. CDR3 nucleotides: TGTGCCAGCAGCGCAAAGAGAGCAAGCGGCTTCGACTACGAGCAGTACTTC.

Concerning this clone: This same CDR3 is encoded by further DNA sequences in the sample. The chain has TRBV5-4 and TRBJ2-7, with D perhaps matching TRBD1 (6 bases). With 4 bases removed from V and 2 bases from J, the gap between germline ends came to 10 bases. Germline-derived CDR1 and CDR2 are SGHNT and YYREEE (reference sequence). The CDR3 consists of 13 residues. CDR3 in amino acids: CASSLTGTYEQYF. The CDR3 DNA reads TGTGCCAGCAGCCTTACAGGGACCTACGAGCAGTACTTC.

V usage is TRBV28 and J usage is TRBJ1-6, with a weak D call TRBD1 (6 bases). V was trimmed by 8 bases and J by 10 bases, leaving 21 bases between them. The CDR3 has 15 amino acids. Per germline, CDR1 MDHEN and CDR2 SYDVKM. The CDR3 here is CASSRNLQGNSPLHF. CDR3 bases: TGTGCCAGCTCGCGGAACCTCCAGGGGAACTCACCCCTCCACTTT.

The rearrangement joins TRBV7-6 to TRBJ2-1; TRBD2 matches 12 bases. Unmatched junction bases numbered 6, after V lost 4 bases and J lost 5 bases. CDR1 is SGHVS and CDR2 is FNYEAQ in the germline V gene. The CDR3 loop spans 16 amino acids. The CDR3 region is CASSSLAGGTNNEQFF. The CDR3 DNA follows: TGTGCCAGCAGCTCCCTAGCGGGGGGGACGAACAATGAGCAGTTCTTC.

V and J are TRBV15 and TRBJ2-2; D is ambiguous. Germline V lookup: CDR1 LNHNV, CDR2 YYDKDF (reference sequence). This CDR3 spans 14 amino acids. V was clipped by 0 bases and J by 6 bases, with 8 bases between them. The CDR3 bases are TGTGCCACCAGCAGAGACGGGTACGCCGGGGAGCTGTTTTTT. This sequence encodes CATSRDGYAGELFF.

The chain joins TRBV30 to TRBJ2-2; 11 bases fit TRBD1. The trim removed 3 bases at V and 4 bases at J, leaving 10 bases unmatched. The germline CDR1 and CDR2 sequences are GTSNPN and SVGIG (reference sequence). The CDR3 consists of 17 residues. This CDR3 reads CAWRSWTGGRGTGELFF. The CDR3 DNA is TGTGCCTGGAGGAGCTGGACAGGGGGCAGGGGCACCGGGGAGCTGTTTTTT.

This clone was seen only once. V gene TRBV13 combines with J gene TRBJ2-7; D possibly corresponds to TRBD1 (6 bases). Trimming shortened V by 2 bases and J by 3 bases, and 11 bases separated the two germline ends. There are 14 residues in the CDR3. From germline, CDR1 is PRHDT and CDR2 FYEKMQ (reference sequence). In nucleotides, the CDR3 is TGTGCCAGCAGCTTACGACAGGTACACTACGAGCAGTACTTC. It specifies CASSLRQVHYEQYF. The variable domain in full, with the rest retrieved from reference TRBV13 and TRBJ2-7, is AAGVIQSPRHLIKEKRETATLKCYPIPRHDTVYWYQQGPGQDPQFLISFYEKMQSDKGSIPDRFSAQQFSDYHSELNMSSLELGDSALYFCASSLRQVHYEQYFGPGTRLTVT.

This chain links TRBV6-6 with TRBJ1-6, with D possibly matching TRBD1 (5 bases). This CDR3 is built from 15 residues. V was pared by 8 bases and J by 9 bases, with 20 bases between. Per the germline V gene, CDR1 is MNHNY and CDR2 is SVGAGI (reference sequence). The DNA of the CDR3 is TGTGCCAGCTCCAATGGGGGGAAGAGTAGTTCACCCCTCCACTTT. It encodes CASSNGGKSSSPLHF.

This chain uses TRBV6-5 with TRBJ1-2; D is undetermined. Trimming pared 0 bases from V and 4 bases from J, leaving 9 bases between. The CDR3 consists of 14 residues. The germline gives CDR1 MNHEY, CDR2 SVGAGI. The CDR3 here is CASSYSWQFYGYTF. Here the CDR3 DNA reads TGTGCCAGCAGTTACTCGTGGCAGTTCTATGGCTACACCTTC.

CDR3 region: CASSATGTSGGIGNEQFF. The DNA for the CDR3 is TGTGCCAGCAGCGCAACCGGGACTAGCGGGGGGATCGGGAATGAGCAGTTCTTC. This chain links TRBV11-3 with TRBJ2-1; 15 nucleotides match TRBD2. V lost 5 bases and J lost 7; bases outside the gene matches: 12. Per the germline V gene, CDR1 is SGHNT and CDR2 is YENEEA. The CDR3 extends over 18 amino acids.

The DNA for the CDR3 is TGTGCCAGCAGCTTACTAGCGGGCCTCCGGTTATCTAGCACAGATACGCAGTATTTT. This encodes CASSLLAGLRLSSTDTQYF. The chain carries TRBV2 and TRBJ2-3; 9 nucleotides align to TRBD2. J lost 0 bases, V lost 6 bases, and 16 bases had no gene match. The CDR3 is made up of 19 amino acids. The V gene's germline CDR1 is SNHLY and CDR2 FYNNEI.

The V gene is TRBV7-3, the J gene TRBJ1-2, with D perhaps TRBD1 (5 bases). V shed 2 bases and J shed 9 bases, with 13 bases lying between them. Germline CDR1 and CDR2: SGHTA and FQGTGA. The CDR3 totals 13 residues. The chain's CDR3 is CASSLGTRSSYTF. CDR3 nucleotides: TGTGCCAGCAGCTTAGGGACTCGTTCGAGCTACACCTTC.

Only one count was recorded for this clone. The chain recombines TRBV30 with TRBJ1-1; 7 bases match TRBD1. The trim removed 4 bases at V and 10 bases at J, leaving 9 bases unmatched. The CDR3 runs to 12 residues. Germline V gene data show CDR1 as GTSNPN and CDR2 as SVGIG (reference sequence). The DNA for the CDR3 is TGTGCCTGGATGGACAGGTCCTCCCGAGCTTTCTTT. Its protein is CAWMDRSSRAFF.

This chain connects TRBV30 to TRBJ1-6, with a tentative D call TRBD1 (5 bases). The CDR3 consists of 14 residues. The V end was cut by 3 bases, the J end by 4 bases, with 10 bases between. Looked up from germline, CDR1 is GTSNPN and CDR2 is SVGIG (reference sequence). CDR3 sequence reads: CAWRGSGYNSPLHF. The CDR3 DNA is TGTGCCTGGAGAGGGTCAGGGTATAATTCACCCCTCCACTTT.

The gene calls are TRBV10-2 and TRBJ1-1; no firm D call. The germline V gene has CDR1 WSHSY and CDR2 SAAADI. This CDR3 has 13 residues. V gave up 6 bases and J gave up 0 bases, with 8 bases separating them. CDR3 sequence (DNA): TGCGCCAGCAGGACCGGGATGAACACTGAAGCTTTCTTT. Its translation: CASRTGMNTEAFF.

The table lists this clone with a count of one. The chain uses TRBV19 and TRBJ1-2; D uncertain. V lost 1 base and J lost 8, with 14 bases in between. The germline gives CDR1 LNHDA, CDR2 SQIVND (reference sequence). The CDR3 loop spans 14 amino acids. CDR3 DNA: TGTGCCAGTAGTATAGTCGACCCACAGCTCGGCTACACCTTC. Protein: CASSIVDPQLGYTF.

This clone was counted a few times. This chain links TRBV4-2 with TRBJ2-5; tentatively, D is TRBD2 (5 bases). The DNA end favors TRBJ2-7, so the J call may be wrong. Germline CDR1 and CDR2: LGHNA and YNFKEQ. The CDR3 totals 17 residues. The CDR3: CASSQEGGAYSSYEQYF. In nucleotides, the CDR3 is TGTGCCAGCAGCCAAGAAGGAGGAGCATATAGCTCCTACGAGCAGTACTTC.

CDR3 amino acids: CATSRGYQETQYF. Here the CDR3 DNA reads TGTGCGACCTCGAGGGGGTACCAAGAGACCCAGTACTTC. The chain combines TRBV6-6 with TRBJ2-5; TRBD1 is a possible D gene (6 bases). CDR3 length equals 13 residues. Germline assignment: CDR1 MNHNY and CDR2 SVGAGI (reference sequence).

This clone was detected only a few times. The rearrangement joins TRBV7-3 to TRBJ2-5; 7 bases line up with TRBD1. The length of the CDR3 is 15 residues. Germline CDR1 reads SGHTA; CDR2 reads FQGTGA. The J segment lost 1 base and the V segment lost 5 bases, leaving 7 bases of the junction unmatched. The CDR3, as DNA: TGTGCCAGCAGCCCACGAGGGGGCCCCCAAGAGACCCAGTACTTC. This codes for CASSPRGGPQETQYF.

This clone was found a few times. Here the CDR3 DNA reads TGTGCCAGCAGTTTATCTGGGTCCAGGGAGACCCAGTACTTC. Protein product: CASSLSGSRETQYF. V is TRBV27 and J is TRBJ2-5; D gene unclear. This CDR3 is built from 14 residues. In germline, CDR1 is MNHEY, CDR2 SMNVEV (reference sequence). The V and J ends lost 0 bases and 5 bases respectively, with 10 bases between them.

CDR3 sequence reads: CASSLMGATGNTIYF. The CDR3 nucleotides are TGTGCCAGCAGCTTAATGGGGGCAACGGGAAACACCATATATTTT. V gene TRBV11-3 combines with J gene TRBJ1-3; D possibly corresponds to TRBD1 (6 bases). With 2 bases removed from V and 4 bases from J, the gap between germline ends came to 12 bases. CDR1 SGHNT and CDR2 YENEEA come from the germline V gene. This CDR3 region has 15 residues.

CDR3 residues: CASSQEHHRDYGYTF. CDR3 sequence (DNA): TGCGCCAGCAGCCAAGAACATCACAGGGACTATGGCTACACCTTC. The chain links TRBV4-1 to TRBJ1-2, with a weak D call TRBD1 (6 bases). This CDR3 has 15 residues. Trimming stripped 0 bases from V and 3 bases from J, with 11 bases between. CDR1 is MGHRA, CDR2 YSYEKL, per germline.

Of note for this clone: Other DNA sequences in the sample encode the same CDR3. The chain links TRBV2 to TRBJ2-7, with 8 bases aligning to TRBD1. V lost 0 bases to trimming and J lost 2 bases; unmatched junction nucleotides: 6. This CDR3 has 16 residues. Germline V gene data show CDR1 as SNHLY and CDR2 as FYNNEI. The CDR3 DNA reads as TGTGCCAGCAGTGAAGCGAGTGGACAGGGAACCTACGAGCAGTACTTC. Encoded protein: CASSEASGQGTYEQYF.

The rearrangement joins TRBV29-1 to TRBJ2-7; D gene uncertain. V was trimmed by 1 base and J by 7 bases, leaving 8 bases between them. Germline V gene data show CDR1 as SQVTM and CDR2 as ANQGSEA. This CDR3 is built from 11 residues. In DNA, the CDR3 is TGCAGCGTTGAAGGGCCCCTTGAGCAGTACTTC. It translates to CSVEGPLEQYF.

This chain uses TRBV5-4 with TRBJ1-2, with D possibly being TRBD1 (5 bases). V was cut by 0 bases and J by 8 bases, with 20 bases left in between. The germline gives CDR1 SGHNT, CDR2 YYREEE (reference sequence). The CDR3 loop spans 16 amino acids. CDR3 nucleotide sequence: TGTGCCAGCAGCTTGGGCAGGGATGCGTCTTTAGGGGGCTACACCTTC. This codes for CASSLGRDASLGGYTF.